The source of this T cell receptor beta chain is a study of T cells after yellow fever vaccination. Study-wide findings and caveats: At around 96% for CD4 and approximately 88% for CD8, most primary-vaccination clones showed up again after the booster.

Synthesis of TCR cDNA relied on 5'RACE template switching, which attached a universal primer site and UMIs. One entry per CDR3 protein, called by TCRdb with MiXCR from the 5' RACE reads. In the table there are 450,000 to 600,000 distinct CDR3 sequences, roughly 12% of which are singletons. This clonotype has more than one count but fewer than ten. Its specificity is not known. The CDR3 is 15 residues long. J was trimmed by 4 bases and V by 6 bases; bases with no gene match: 8. The germline CDR1 and CDR2 sequences are DFQATT and SNEGSKA (reference sequence). The V and J genes are TRBV20-1 and TRBJ2-3; TRBD2 aligns across 12 bases. The receptor comes from a man aged 25 to 40 who received the YFV17D yellow fever vaccine. The source material was PBMCs, sampled on the day of the yellow fever booster vaccination. The CDR3 DNA reads as TGCAGTGCCGCACGGACTAGCGGGACGTCAGATACGCAGTATTTT. Encoded protein: CSAARTSGTSDTQYF.